The clone carrying this T cell receptor beta chain was picked up a small number of times. Under the authors' procedure: Nucleated cell number was recorded as an estimate derived from reference gene primer amplification. The repertoire was sequenced with immunoSEQ multiplex PCR; TCRdb's copy has only in-frame clones and lacks some. V, J and clone size are those of that table, while D and trimming were read from the DNA. The sample comprises about 270,000 clones, 80% to 95% of which are singletons, and around 2.8% rests with the top ten. This sample is drawn from a study of blood T cell repertoires in COVID-19. Study-level background: Sites in the United States, Italy and Spain provided acute and convalescent COVID-19 samples. PBMCs, B-cell-depleted T cells, or T cells were the source of the cDNA or gDNA that made up the material.

The trim removed 7 bases at V and 1 base at J, leaving 5 bases unmatched. This CDR3 has 14 amino acids. Germline V gives CDR1 SQVTM, CDR2 ANQGSEA. The chain combines TRBV29-1 with TRBJ2-2; 8 bases line up with TRBD2. Sequencing input: PBMCs or T cells enriched from blood (not recorded which). This TCR came from a man aged 35 to 55 who had been exposed to COVID-19. The CDR3 bases are TGCAGCGGGAAGCGGGAGATGAACACCGGGGAGCTGTTTTTT. Translation: CSGKREMNTGELFF.